The source of this TCR beta chain is a study of neurological immune-mediated disorders (dated by TCRdb to the late 2010s). Regarding the study in general: Of the roughly 34 multiple sclerosis patients, about 31 had relapsing-remitting MS and 3 had secondary progressive MS. Peripheral blood TCR-beta repertoires from patients with HTLV-I-associated myelopathy (HAM/TSP), patients with multiple sclerosis, and healthy controls were compared in the study using UMI-based sequencing. The 85 to 110 TCR-beta libraries included longitudinal samples, technical triplicates and paired sorted CD4+ and CD8+ T-cell subsets alongside PBMC samples. The cohort was made up of 60 to 75 subjects, consisting of some 15 HAM/TSP patients, 34 multiple sclerosis patients and around 20 healthy controls.

On the study overall, not on this receptor specifically: No clinical or MRI features were associated with the MS cluster, and the authors said that larger cohorts are needed. Phylogenetic analysis grouped repertoires from 18 of 34 MS patients into a cluster of related CDR3 sequences, suggesting a possible repertoire-level signature. TCR clonal expansion was greatest in HAM/TSP patients and smallest in MS patients, who ranked below even healthy controls. Expanded clones from different subjects shared no identical CDR3 amino acid sequences, which suggests that TCR-beta repertoires were private in all groups.

cDNA was synthesized by template-switch 5'RACE using a primer carrying a 10-nucleotide random unique molecular identifier by which each TCR transcript was tagged. Over 190 million TCR-beta sequences, covering 15-18 subjects, were produced in each sequencing run. The RNeasy kit was used to extract total RNA. Using the KAPA Real-time Library Amplification kit, TCR-beta VDJ regions were amplified with primers for the TCR constant region and the 5'RACE anchor. Sample indexes and Illumina adaptors were added in a first PCR, and a second PCR then increased library yield. After Ampure bead purification, the TCR product of roughly 650 bp was size-selected on a 2% E-gel SizeSelection system. Library quality was checked on a Bioanalyzer, concentration was measured with Qubit, and libraries were quantified with the Kapa Library Quantification kit before pooling. Libraries were sequenced paired-end 2 x 150 bp on an Illumina HiSeq 2500. To increase sequence diversity, about 25-31% phiX was spiked into each library pool. On the authors' methods: Quality-filtered reads were processed with the UMI-based MiGEC pipeline, which removed over 75% of raw TCR sequences during error correction. IMGT germline references were used for aligning VDJ genes, and each clonotype was defined as a unique CDR3 amino acid sequence together with its V-J genes. Clonal expansion, Shannon diversity, and CDR3 relatedness (CalcPairwiseDistances, ClusterSamples) were evaluated with VDJtools, and phylogenetic trees were built with CLCbio workbench. Expanded clones were defined as having at least 8 unique UMIs, based on coefficient-of-variation modelling across technical triplicates. In-frame beta chains were kept once TCRdb had trimmed the public reads at Q25 with fastp and called clones with MiXCR. Rows are combined by CDR3 protein, so each entry shows the most common genes and DNA. The V and J calls were determined by TCRdb, not by the authors. The sample table records about 55,000 distinct CDR3 sequences; 4% of these occur just once. The top ten constitute 1.9% of the sample.

TCR libraries for sorted subsets were made from 1 million sorted CD4+ or CD8+ T cells. The multiple sclerosis patients were enrolled in a US clinical protocol that used magnetic resonance imaging to evaluate disease progression. PBMCs were separated from peripheral blood using Ficoll-Hypaque density gradient centrifugation and then cryopreserved in liquid nitrogen. The study also sequenced paired sorted CD4+ and CD8+ subsets from healthy controls, HAM/TSP patients and MS patients. Many counts were recorded for this clonotype. It has no known antigen specificity. No much larger clonotype is one base removed from it; base qualities were not supplied. V and J lose 1 base and 8 bases, and a span of 13 bases separates them. The germline V gene supplies CDR1 SGHRS and CDR2 YFSETQ. The CDR3 runs 15 residues from the cysteine to the phenylalanine. Only CDR3 DNA remains: 45 bases, in frame from the first base.

Sequencing input: CD4+ T cells from blood. The chain couples TRBV5-1 to TRBJ1-6, with the D gene not clear enough to name. The sequence was obtained from a woman aged 40 to 49 with multiple sclerosis. The nucleotides are TGCGCCAGCAGCTTGCTCCGGCAGGAAGATTCACCCCTCCACTTT. Its translation is CASSLLRQEDSPLHF.